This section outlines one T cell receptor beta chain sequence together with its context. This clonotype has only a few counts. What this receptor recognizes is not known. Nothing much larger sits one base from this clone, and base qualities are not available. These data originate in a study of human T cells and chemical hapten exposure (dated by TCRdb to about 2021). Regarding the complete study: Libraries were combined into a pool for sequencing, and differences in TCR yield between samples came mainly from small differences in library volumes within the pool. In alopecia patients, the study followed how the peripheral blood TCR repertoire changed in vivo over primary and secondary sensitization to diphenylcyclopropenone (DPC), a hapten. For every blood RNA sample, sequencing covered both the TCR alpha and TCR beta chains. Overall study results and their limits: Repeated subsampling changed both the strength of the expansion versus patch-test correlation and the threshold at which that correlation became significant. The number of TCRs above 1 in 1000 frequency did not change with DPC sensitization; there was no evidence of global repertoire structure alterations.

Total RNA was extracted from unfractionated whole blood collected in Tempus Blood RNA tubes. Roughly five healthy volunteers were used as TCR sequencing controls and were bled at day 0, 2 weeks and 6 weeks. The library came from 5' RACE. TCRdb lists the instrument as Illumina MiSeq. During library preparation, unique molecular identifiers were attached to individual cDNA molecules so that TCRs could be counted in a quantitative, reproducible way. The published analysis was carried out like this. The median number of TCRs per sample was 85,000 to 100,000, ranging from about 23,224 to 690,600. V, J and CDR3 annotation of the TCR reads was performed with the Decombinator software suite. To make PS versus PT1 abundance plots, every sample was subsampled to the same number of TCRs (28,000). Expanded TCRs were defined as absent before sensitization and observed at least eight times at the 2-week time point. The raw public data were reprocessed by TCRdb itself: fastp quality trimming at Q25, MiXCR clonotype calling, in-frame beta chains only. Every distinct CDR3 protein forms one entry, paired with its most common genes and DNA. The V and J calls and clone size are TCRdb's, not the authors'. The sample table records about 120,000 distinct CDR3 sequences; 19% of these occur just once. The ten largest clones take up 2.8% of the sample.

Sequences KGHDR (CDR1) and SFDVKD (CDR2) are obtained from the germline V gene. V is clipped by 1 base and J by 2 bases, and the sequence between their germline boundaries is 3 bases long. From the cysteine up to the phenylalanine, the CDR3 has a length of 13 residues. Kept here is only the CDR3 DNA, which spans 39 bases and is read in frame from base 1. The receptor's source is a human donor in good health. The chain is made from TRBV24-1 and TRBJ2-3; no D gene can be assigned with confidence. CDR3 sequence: CATSDLATDTQYF. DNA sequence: TGTGCCACCAGTGATTTAGCCACAGATACGCAGTATTTT.